This T cell receptor beta chain stems from a study of T-cell reconstitution after alpha-beta-depleted transplantation in children. This clonotype was recorded only once. V trimming: 6 bases; J trimming: 2 bases; junction bases outside the gene matches: 6. This CDR3 region has 16 residues. It was with unique molecular identifiers that the TCRbeta library was prepared. Each CDR3 protein is one row after TCRdb ran MiXCR on the PCR reads. The data contain hundreds of thousands of distinct CDR3 sequences, over 25% of them singletons. This chain links TRBV12-3 or TRBV12-4 with TRBJ2-3; 12 bases agree with TRBD2. The starting material was PBMCs from the stem cell graft donor, obtained from the stem cell graft. The sequence was obtained from a human donor who donated a stem cell graft to a child with aplastic anemia. The CDR3 is CASRRLAGVATDTQYF. CDR3 DNA sequence: TGTGCCAGCAGGCGACTAGCGGGAGTGGCCACAGATACGCAGTATTTT.